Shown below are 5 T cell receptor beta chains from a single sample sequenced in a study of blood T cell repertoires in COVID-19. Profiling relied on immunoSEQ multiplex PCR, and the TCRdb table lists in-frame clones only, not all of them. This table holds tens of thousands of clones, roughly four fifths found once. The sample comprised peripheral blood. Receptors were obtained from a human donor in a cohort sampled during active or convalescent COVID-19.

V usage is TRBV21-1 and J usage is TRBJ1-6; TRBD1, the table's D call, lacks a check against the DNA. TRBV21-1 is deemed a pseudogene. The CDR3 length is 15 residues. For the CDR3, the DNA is TGTGCCAGCAGCAAACCCCAGGACAGGGGCTCACCCCTCCACTTT. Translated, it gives CASSKPQDRGSPLHF.

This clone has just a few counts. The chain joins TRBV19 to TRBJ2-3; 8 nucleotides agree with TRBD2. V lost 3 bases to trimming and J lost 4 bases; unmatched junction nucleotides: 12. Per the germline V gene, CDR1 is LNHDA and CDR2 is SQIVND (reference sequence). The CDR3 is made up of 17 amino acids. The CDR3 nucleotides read TGTGCCAGTAGTATTGGGCCGGGGGGGCCGAAGGCAGATACGCAGTATTTT. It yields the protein CASSIGPGGPKADTQYF. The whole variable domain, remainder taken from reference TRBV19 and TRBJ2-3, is DGGITQSPKYLFRKEGQNVTLSCEQNLNHDAMYWYRQDPGQGLRLIYYSQIVNDFQKGDIAEGYSVSREKKESFPLTVTSAQKNPTAFYLCASSIGPGGPKADTQYFGPGTRLTVL.

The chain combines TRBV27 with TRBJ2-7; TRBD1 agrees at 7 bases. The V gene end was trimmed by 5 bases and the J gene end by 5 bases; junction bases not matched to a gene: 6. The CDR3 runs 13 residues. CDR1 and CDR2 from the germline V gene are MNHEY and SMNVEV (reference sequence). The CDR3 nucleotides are TGTGCCAGCAGTACGACAGGGAGCAACGAGCAGTACTTC. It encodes CASSTTGSNEQYF.

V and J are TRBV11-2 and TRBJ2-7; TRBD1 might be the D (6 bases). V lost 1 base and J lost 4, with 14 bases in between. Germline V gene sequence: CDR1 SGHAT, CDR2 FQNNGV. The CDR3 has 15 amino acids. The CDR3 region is CASSLGTAPSYEQYF. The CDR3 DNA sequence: TGTGCCAGCAGCTTAGGGACAGCGCCTTCATACGAGCAGTACTTC.

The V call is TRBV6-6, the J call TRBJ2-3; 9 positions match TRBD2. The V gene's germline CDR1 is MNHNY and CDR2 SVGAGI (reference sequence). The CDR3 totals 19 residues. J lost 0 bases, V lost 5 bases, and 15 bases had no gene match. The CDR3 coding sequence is TGTGCCAGCAGTCCCGATTCAGCGGGGGGATTATCTAGCACAGATACGCAGTATTTT. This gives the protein CASSPDSAGGLSSTDTQYF.